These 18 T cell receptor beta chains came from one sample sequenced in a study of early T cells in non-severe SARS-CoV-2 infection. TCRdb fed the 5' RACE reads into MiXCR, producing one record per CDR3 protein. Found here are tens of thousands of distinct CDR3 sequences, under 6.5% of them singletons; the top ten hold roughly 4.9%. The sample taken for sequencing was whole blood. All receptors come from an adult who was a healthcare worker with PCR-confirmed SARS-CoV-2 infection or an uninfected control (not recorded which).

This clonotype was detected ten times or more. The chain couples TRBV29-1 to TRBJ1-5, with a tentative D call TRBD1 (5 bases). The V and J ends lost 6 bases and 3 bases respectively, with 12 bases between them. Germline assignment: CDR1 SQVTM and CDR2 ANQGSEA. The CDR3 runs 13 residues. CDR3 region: CSVGVDINQPQHF. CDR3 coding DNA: TGCAGCGTCGGGGTGGACATCAATCAGCCCCAGCATTTT.

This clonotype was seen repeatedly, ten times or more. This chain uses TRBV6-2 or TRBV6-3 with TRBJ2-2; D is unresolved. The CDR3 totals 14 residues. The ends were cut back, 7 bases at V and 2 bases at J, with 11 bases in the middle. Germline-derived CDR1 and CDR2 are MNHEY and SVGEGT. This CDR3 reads CASTDFVNTGELFF. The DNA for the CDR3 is TGTGCCAGCACCGACTTCGTAAACACCGGGGAGCTGTTTTTT.

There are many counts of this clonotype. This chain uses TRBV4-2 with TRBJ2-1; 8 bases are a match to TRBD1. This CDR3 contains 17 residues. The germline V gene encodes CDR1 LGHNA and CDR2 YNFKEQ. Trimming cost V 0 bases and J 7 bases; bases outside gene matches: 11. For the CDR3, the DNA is TGTGCCAGCAGCCAAGACGGTGGGCAGGGGGCGAGAAATGAGCAGTTCTTC. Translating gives CASSQDGGQGARNEQFF.

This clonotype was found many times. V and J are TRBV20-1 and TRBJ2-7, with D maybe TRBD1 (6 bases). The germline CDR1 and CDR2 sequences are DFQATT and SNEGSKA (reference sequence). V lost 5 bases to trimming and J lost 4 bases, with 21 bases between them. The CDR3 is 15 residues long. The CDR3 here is CSAGAGRGVGYEQYF. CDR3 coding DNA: TGCAGTGCTGGGGCCGGCAGGGGAGTGGGATACGAGCAGTACTTC.

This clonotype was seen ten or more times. The CDR3 here is CASSSTGLVKTEAFF. The CDR3 coding sequence is TGTGCCAGCAGCTCGACAGGGCTGGTAAAGACTGAAGCTTTCTTT. The V and J genes are TRBV6-6 and TRBJ1-1, with 7 bases identical to TRBD1. The CDR3 sequence is 15 residues long. Germline V gene lookup returns CDR1 MNHNY and CDR2 SVGAGI (reference sequence). The V segment lost 6 bases and the J segment 5 bases; nucleotides outside the gene matches: 12.

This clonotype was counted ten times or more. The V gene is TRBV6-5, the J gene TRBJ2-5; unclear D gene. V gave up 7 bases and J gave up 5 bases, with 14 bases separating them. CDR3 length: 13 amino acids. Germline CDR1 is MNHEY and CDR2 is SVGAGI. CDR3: CASTGLLGETQYF. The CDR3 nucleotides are TGTGCCAGCACCGGATTACTCGGGGAGACCCAGTACTTC.

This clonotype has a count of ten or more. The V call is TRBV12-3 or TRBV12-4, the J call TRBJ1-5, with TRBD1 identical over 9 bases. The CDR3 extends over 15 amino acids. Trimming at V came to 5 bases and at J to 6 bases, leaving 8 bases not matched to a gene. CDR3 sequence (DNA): TGTGCCAGCAGTCGCGGGACAGGGTATTCTCAGCCCCAGCATTTT. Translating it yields CASSRGTGYSQPQHF.

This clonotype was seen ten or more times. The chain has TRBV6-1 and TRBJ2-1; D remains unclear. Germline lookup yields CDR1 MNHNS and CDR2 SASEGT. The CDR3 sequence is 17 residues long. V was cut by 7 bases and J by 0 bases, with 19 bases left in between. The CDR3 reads CASTPTSTLSSYNEQFF. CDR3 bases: TGTGCCAGCACCCCTACTTCTACACTGAGCTCCTACAATGAGCAGTTCTTC.

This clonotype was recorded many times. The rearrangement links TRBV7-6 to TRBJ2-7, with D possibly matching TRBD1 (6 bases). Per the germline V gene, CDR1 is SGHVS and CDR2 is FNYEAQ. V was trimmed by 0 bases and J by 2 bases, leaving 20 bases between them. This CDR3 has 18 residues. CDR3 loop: CASSLAHPPTGPTYEQYF. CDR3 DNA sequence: TGTGCCAGCAGCTTAGCTCATCCCCCGACAGGTCCTACCTACGAGCAGTACTTC.

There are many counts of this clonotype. CDR3 bases: TGCGCCAGCAGCCAAGACCCGGGACTAGCGGCCCCGTACTACGAGCAGTACTTC. The encoded protein is CASSQDPGLAAPYYEQYF. This rearrangement joins TRBV4-1 to TRBJ2-7, with 11 bases fitting TRBD2. Germline loops: CDR1 MGHRA, CDR2 YSYEKL. This CDR3 spans 18 amino acids. V was pared by 0 bases and J by 3 bases, with 10 bases of the junction left unmatched.

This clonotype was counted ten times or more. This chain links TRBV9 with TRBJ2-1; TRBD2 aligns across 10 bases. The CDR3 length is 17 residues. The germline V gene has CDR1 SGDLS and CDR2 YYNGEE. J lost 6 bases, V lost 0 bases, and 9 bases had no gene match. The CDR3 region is CASSVEASGGPGNEQFF. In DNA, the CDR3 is TGTGCCAGCAGCGTAGAGGCTAGCGGGGGTCCTGGCAATGAGCAGTTCTTC.

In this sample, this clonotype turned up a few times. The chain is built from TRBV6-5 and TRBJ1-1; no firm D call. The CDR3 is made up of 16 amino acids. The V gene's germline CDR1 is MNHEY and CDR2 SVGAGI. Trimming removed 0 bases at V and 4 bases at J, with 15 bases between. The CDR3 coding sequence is TGTGCCAGCAGTTACTCGAGTGTTGGTTTTCCCACTGAAGCTTTCTTT. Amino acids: CASSYSSVGFPTEAFF.

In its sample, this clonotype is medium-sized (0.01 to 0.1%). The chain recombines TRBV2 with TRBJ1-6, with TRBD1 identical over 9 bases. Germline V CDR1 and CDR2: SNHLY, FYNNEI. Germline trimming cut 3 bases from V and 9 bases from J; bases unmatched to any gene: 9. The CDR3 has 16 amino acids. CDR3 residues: CASSDLPTGGRSPLHF. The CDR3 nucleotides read TGTGCCAGCAGTGACCTACCGACAGGGGGGCGTTCACCCCTCCACTTT.

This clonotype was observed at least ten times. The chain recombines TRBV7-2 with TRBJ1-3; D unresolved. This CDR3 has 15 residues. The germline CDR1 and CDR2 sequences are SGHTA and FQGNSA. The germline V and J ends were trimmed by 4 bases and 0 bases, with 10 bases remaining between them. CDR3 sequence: CASSSDGRSGNTIYF. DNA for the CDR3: TGTGCCAGCAGCTCAGACGGCCGCTCTGGAAACACCATATATTTT.

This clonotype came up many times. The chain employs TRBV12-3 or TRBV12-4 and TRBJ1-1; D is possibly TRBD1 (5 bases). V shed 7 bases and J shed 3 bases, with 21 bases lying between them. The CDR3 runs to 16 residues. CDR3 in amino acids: CASNPDQGTIDTEAFF. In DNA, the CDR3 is TGTGCCAGCAACCCGGACCAGGGAACGATCGACACTGAAGCTTTCTTT.

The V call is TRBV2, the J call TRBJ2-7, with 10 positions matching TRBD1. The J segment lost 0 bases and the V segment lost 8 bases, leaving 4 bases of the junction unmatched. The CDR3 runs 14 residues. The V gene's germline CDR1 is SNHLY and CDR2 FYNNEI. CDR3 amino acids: CASEGQGNSYEQYF. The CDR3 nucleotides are TGTGCCAGCGAGGGACAGGGGAACTCCTACGAGCAGTACTTC.

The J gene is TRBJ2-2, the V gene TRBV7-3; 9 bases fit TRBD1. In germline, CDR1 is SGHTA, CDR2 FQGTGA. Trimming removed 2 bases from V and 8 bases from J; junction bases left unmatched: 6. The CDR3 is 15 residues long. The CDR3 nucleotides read TGTGCCAGCAGCTTACAGGGACAGGGTTCTGGGGAGCTGTTTTTT. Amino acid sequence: CASSLQGQGSGELFF.

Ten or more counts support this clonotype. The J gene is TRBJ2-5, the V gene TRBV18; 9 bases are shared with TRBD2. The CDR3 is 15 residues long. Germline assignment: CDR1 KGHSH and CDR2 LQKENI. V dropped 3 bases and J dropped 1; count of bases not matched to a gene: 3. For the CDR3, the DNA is TGTGCCAGCTCACCTTCGACTAGCGGCCAAGAGACCCAGTACTTC. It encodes CASSPSTSGQETQYF.